The present T cell receptor (beta chain) was sequenced within a study of blood T cell repertoires in COVID-19. The overall study: The United States, Italy and Spain provided the acute and convalescent COVID-19 samples.

Sequencing was performed with immunoSEQ multiplex PCR; in TCRdb, only in-frame clones are kept and a portion is missing. The sample lists 99,000 or so clones, roughly 88% occurring once. The CDR3 contains 14 residues. Germline-derived CDR1 and CDR2 are SNHLY and FYNNEI. Trimming removed 2 bases from V and 5 bases from J, with 10 bases in between. The rearrangement uses TRBV2 and TRBJ1-5, with D unresolved. Sequencing input: peripheral blood. This sequence was found in a man aged 50-60 years with COVID-19, enrolled during active disease. The CDR3 here is CASSEPGFDQPQHF. CDR3 DNA sequence: TGTGCCAGCAGTGAACCGGGGTTTGATCAGCCCCAGCATTTT.